This TCR beta chain originates from a study of cytomegalovirus exposure and HLA in healthy donors. Overall study context: An early data release held tens of millions of unique TCRs from HLA-typed donors. Study conclusions and caveats: The authors reported that TCR beta sequences could predict HLA-A and HLA-B alleles. These predictions were accurate for most subjects in the first cohort. Trimming of TCR beta V- and J-genes showed a link, identified in a later analysis, to a missense DCLRE1C variant.

Comment on this clone: No antigen is known for it.

13 Jbeta primers and 60 Vbeta primers were used for the PCR. Sequencing used immunoSEQ multiplex PCR; TCRdb keeps in-frame clones, though not all of them. The sample has approximately 190,000 clones, about 81% seen once. The TCR originated in a woman in her late teens or twenties in good health and CMV-seronegative. The sequenced sample was PBMCs.

The CDR3 bases are TGTGCCAGCAGTCAGCTAGATTCACAGTACTTC. Its protein product is CASSQLDSQYF. This chain uses TRBV28 with TRBJ2-7; D remains unclear. The CDR3 extends over 11 amino acids. The germline gives CDR1 MDHEN, CDR2 SYDVKM. The V gene lost 5 bases and the J gene lost 10 bases, with 12 bases spanning the gap.